These 29 T cell receptor beta chains originate from one sample sequenced in a study of T cell responses to AZD1222 COVID-19 vaccine. The data were produced by immunoSEQ multiplex PCR, yet TCRdb's version contains in-frame clones alone and is incomplete. The data hold about 170,000 clones, with approximately 90% observed a single time. This specimen was peripheral blood, taken 28 days after the second AZD1222 dose. These receptor sequences come from an adult who received the AZD1222 COVID-19 vaccine.

The chain uses TRBV7-9 and TRBJ1-1, with D uncertain. Per the germline V gene, CDR1 is SEHNR and CDR2 is FQNEAQ (reference sequence). The CDR3 sequence is 13 residues long. Trimming shortened V by 4 bases and J by 10 bases, and 16 bases separated the two germline ends. Here the CDR3 DNA reads TGTGCCAGCAGCTATCCCCTCAGTGTGGGAGCTTTCTTT. This translates into CASSYPLSVGAFF.

A single count supports this clone. The V call is TRBV4-1, the J call TRBJ1-5, with D possibly matching TRBD1 (6 bases). This CDR3 is 15 amino acids long. Germline loops: CDR1 MGHRA, CDR2 YSYEKL. The ends were cut back, 2 bases at V and 5 bases at J, with 13 bases in the middle. The CDR3 here is CASSQTGAEYQPQHF. CDR3 coding DNA: TGCGCCAGCAGCCAAACGGGGGCAGAGTATCAGCCCCAGCATTTT.

This CDR3 is CAWSVHKSSYNSPLHF. The CDR3 DNA sequence: TGTGCCTGGAGTGTACACAAGAGCTCCTATAATTCACCCCTCCACTTT. The V gene is TRBV30, the J gene TRBJ1-6; D is unresolved. Germline V gene data show CDR1 as GTSNPN and CDR2 as SVGIG (reference sequence). With 0 bases removed from V and 0 bases from J, the gap between germline ends came to 9 bases. The CDR3 is 16 amino acids.

The V gene is TRBV6-2 or TRBV6-3, the J gene TRBJ1-1, with D unclear. This CDR3 has 13 residues. The germline V gene encodes CDR1 MNHEY and CDR2 SVGEGT. V was clipped by 4 bases and J by 11 bases, with 17 bases between them. The CDR3 nucleotides read TGTGCCAGCAGTTTTAGTGCCGCGGCGAAGGCTTTCTTT. Translation gives CASSFSAAAKAFF.

The V call is TRBV15, the J call TRBJ1-5; D remains unclear. The V gene lost 3 bases and the J gene lost 6 bases, with 9 bases spanning the gap. This CDR3 is built from 13 residues. Germline CDR1 is LNHNV and CDR2 is YYDKDF (reference sequence). CDR3 bases: TGTGCCACCAGCAGTCGAGGGCTTCAGCCCCAGCATTTT. It codes for CATSSRGLQPQHF.

With respect to this clone: The same CDR3 also results from other DNA sequences found in this sample. The V and J genes are TRBV12-3 or TRBV12-4 and TRBJ1-5; 9 bases are a match to TRBD1. Trimming took 6 bases from V and 11 from J; bases not matched to a gene: 5. The CDR3 sequence is 12 residues long. CDR3 loop: CASSLGQGSQHF. In nucleotides, the CDR3 is TGTGCCAGCAGCCTAGGACAGGGGTCCCAGCATTTT.

The count of this clone is one. The rearrangement joins TRBV3-1 (or the pseudogene TRBV3-2) to TRBJ1-3; D not certain. Germline values: CDR1 LGHDT, CDR2 YNNKEL (reference sequence). V shed 5 bases and J shed 0 bases, with 11 bases lying between them. This CDR3 spans 15 amino acids. CDR3 loop: CASSSAMHSGNTIYF. CDR3 DNA sequence: TGTGCCAGCAGCTCAGCAATGCACTCTGGAAACACCATATATTTT.

The chain combines TRBV6-2 or TRBV6-3 with TRBJ1-5, with D uncertain. The CDR3 has 14 residues. The V gene's germline CDR1 is MNHEY and CDR2 SVGEGT. V was trimmed by 6 bases and J by 7 bases, leaving 16 bases between them. This CDR3 is CASSRRTVSQPQHF. The CDR3 DNA is TGTGCCAGCAGCAGGCGGACGGTCAGCCAGCCCCAGCATTTT.

The V call is TRBV2, the J call TRBJ1-6; D may be TRBD1 (6 bases). Germline V gene data show CDR1 as SNHLY and CDR2 as FYNNEI. V was pared by 2 bases and J by 10 bases, with 18 bases between. This CDR3 is 16 amino acids long. The CDR3 DNA reads as TGTGCCAGCAGTGAAAGGGGGGGACGGGCGTTGTCACCCCTCCACTTT. Its protein product is CASSERGGRALSPLHF.

This clone has a handful of counts. V and J are TRBV6-2 or TRBV6-3 and TRBJ1-1, with no clear D. CDR3 length: 15 amino acids. V was cut by 4 bases and J by 7 bases, with 19 bases left in between. Germline CDR1 reads MNHEY; CDR2 reads SVGEGT. This chain's CDR3 is CASSLLIGVDIEAFF. CDR3 sequence (DNA): TGTGCCAGCAGTTTACTCATAGGAGTTGATATTGAAGCTTTCTTT.

This chain links TRBV24-1 with TRBJ1-5, with D possibly TRBD1 on 5 matching bases. The germline V gene has CDR1 KGHDR and CDR2 SFDVKD. This CDR3 spans 18 amino acids. Trimming left V 0 bases short and J 0 bases short, with 14 bases between. The CDR3 coding sequence is TGTGCCACCAGTGATTTGTTCGGGGGGAGGGGTAGCAATCAGCCCCAGCATTTT. This encodes CATSDLFGGRGSNQPQHF.

V is TRBV10-2 and J is TRBJ2-5; D may match TRBD1 or TRBD2 (5 bases each). The CDR3 contains 12 residues. Germline CDR1 is WSHSY and CDR2 is SAAADI. Deletions cut 6 bases from V and 7 bases from J, with 12 bases between. The CDR3 protein is CASRGETLTQYF. The CDR3 DNA follows: TGCGCCAGCAGGGGGGAGACTCTGACCCAGTACTTC.

A single count supports this clone. The CDR3 loop reads CASSDTGGSGYTF. CDR3 coding DNA: TGTGCCAGCAGTGACACAGGGGGCAGCGGCTACACCTTC. V is TRBV6-4 and J is TRBJ1-2, with 9 bases matching TRBD1. The CDR3 runs to 13 residues. Trimming removed 2 bases from V and 8 bases from J; junction bases left unmatched: 3. Per germline, CDR1 MRHNA and CDR2 SNTAGT.

This clone was seen once. The V gene is TRBV10-3, the J gene TRBJ2-5, with D perhaps matching TRBD2 (5 bases). From germline, CDR1 is ENHRY and CDR2 SYGVKD. This CDR3 has 16 amino acids. The germline V and J ends were trimmed by 0 bases and 3 bases, with 14 bases remaining between them. The CDR3 sequence is CAISESRSIGKETQYF. In nucleotides, the CDR3 is TGTGCCATCAGTGAGTCGCGGTCCATCGGGAAAGAGACCCAGTACTTC.

CDR3: CASSSTVAEAFF. In nucleotides, the CDR3 is TGCGCCAGCAGCTCCACCGTCGCTGAAGCTTTCTTT. The rearrangement uses TRBV5-1 and TRBJ1-1, with no clear D. Germline V gene sequence: CDR1 SGHRS, CDR2 YFSETQ. The V end was cut by 3 bases, the J end by 6 bases, with 9 bases between. The CDR3 is 12 amino acids. Full variable domain (outside the CDR3, taken from reference TRBV5-1 and TRBJ1-1): KAGVTQTPRYLIKTRGQQVTLSCSPISGHRSVSWYQQTPGQGLQFLFEYFSETQRNKGNFPGRFSGRQFSNSRSEMNVSTLELGDSALYLCASSSTVAEAFFGQGTRLTVV.

This chain links TRBV10-3 with TRBJ2-3, with 9 nucleotides matching TRBD2. The germline CDR1 and CDR2 sequences are ENHRY and SYGVKD. With 6 bases clipped from V and 0 bases from J, the junction kept 4 bases outside the gene matches. The CDR3 is made up of 15 amino acids. The DNA for the CDR3 is TGTGCCATCAGCCAGACTAGCGGAAGCACAGATACGCAGTATTTT. Its translation: CAISQTSGSTDTQYF.

The chain carries TRBV9 and TRBJ2-3; the match to TRBD2 covers 13 bases. V was clipped by 4 bases and J by 6 bases; unmatched bases: 8. The CDR3 totals 16 residues. The germline gives CDR1 SGDLS, CDR2 YYNGEE. CDR3 nucleotides: TGTGCCAGCAGCCCGAGGACTAGCGGGGGTTTCGATACGCAGTATTTT. Its protein is CASSPRTSGGFDTQYF. The full variable domain, with the rest looked up from reference TRBV9 and TRBJ2-3, is DSGVTQTPKHLITATGQRVTLRCSPRSGDLSVYWYQQSLDQGLQFLIQYYNGEERAKGNILERFSAQQFPDLHSELNLSSLELGDSALYFCASSPRTSGGFDTQYFGPGTRLTVL.

This clone has only one observation. The V call is TRBV7-2, the J call TRBJ1-1; TRBD1 agrees at 7 bases. The trim removed 1 base at V and 5 bases at J, leaving 4 bases unmatched. In germline, CDR1 is SGHTA, CDR2 FQGNSA. This CDR3 contains 14 residues. CDR3 sequence reads: CASSLVGGRTEAFF. For the CDR3, the DNA is TGTGCCAGCAGCTTAGTAGGGGGCAGAACTGAAGCTTTCTTT. Supplemented by reference TRBV7-2 and TRBJ1-1, the full variable domain reads GAGVSQSPSNKVTEKGKDVELRCDPISGHTALYWYRQSLGQGLEFLIYFQGNSAPDKSGLPSDRFSAERTGGSVSTLTIQRTQQEDSAVYLCASSLVGGRTEAFFGQGTRLTVV.

The count of this clone is one. The chain carries TRBV5-4 and TRBJ2-3; D might be TRBD2 (6 bases). From germline, CDR1 is SGHNT and CDR2 YYREEE (reference sequence). This CDR3 is built from 17 residues. V was trimmed by 2 bases and J by 4 bases, leaving 20 bases between them. CDR3 nucleotides: TGTGCCAGCAGCTTACCCGGGACTTTTGGAGGCGCAGATACGCAGTATTTT. It codes for CASSLPGTFGGADTQYF.

This chain links TRBV6-2 or TRBV6-3 with TRBJ2-7; a possible D gene is TRBD1 (5 bases). Trimming pared 4 bases from V and 2 bases from J, leaving 9 bases between. Germline V gene sequence: CDR1 MNHEY, CDR2 SVGEGT. The CDR3 consists of 13 residues. The CDR3 DNA sequence: TGTGCCAGCAGTTGGACACGTACCTACGAGCAGTACTTC. It translates to CASSWTRTYEQYF.

The chain joins TRBV7-9 to TRBJ2-1; D remains ambiguous. V dropped 3 bases and J dropped 4 bases, with 10 bases sitting between them. The CDR3 is made up of 14 amino acids. Looked up from germline, CDR1 is SEHNR and CDR2 is FQNEAQ (reference sequence). CDR3 sequence (DNA): TGTGCCAGCAGCTTGGTAATCGGGTACAATGAGCAGTTCTTC. This gives the protein CASSLVIGYNEQFF.

The chain links TRBV18 to TRBJ2-3; 9 nucleotides match TRBD1. The CDR3 consists of 13 residues. The germline V gene encodes CDR1 KGHSH and CDR2 LQKENI. V shed 6 bases, J shed 4 bases, and the junction held 2 bases outside the gene matches. The CDR3 loop is CASSRDRADTQYF. CDR3 in DNA: TGTGCCAGCTCCCGGGACAGGGCAGATACGCAGTATTTT.

The J gene is TRBJ1-5, the V gene TRBV3-1 (or the pseudogene TRBV3-2), with 7 bases aligning to TRBD1. V lost 1 base to trimming and J lost 4 bases; unmatched junction nucleotides: 4. Germline V CDR1 and CDR2: LGHDT, YNNKEL (reference sequence). This CDR3 has 15 residues. The CDR3 DNA reads as TGTGCCAGCAGCCAAGTTGCAGGGGGGAATCAGCCCCAGCATTTT. Translated: CASSQVAGGNQPQHF.

The chain joins TRBV19 to TRBJ1-1; TRBD1 agrees at 7 bases. Germline V gives CDR1 LNHDA, CDR2 SQIVND (reference sequence). After removal of 2 bases from V and 2 bases from J, the junction contained 5 bases not matched to a gene. This CDR3 contains 15 residues. Here the CDR3 DNA reads TGTGCCAGTAGTATATCAGGACAGGTCAACACTGAAGCTTTCTTT. It translates to CASSISGQVNTEAFF.

J is TRBJ2-1 and V is TRBV7-2; 9 bases align to TRBD2. The V gene end was trimmed by 4 bases and the J gene end by 2 bases; junction bases not matched to a gene: 6. From germline, CDR1 is SGHTA and CDR2 FQGNSA. The CDR3 has 16 amino acids. The CDR3 sequence: CASSSLGTSPYNEQFF. The CDR3 DNA is TGTGCCAGCAGCTCCCTCGGGACTAGCCCCTACAATGAGCAGTTCTTC.

This chain joins TRBV7-9 and TRBJ2-1; no firm D call. V lost 0 bases, J lost 1 base, and 19 bases lay in between. Germline-derived CDR1 and CDR2 are SEHNR and FQNEAQ (reference sequence). This CDR3 is 19 amino acids long. CDR3 in amino acids: CASSLAAVLGKGSYNEQFF. CDR3 DNA sequence: TGTGCCAGCAGCTTAGCGGCAGTCTTAGGGAAAGGGTCCTACAATGAGCAGTTCTTC.

The chain recombines TRBV6-5 with TRBJ1-4; 7 bases map to TRBD1. The germline gives CDR1 MNHEY, CDR2 SVGAGI. The CDR3 consists of 16 residues. V lost 2 bases, J lost 8 bases, and 11 bases stayed unmatched. The CDR3 spells CASSYRGQAGGEKLFF. The CDR3 DNA sequence: TGTGCCAGCAGTTACCGAGGTCAGGCAGGGGGAGAAAAACTGTTTTTT.

This clone was picked up a small number of times. The chain employs TRBV4-1 and TRBJ2-2; D is undetermined. This CDR3 has 14 amino acids. Trimming cost V 0 bases and J 7 bases, with 9 bases left between them. In germline, CDR1 is MGHRA, CDR2 YSYEKL. In DNA form, the CDR3 reads TGCGCCAGCAGCCAAGATCAAAGGAGCGGGGAGCTGTTTTTT. It specifies CASSQDQRSGELFF.

The chain is built from TRBV2 and TRBJ1-1; tentative D call: TRBD1 (6 bases). The V end lost 6 bases, the J end lost 7 bases, and 12 bases lay between the germline ends. Germline-derived CDR1 and CDR2 are SNHLY and FYNNEI. The CDR3 extends over 12 amino acids. CDR3: CASSGGIIEAFF. The DNA for the CDR3 is TGTGCCAGCAGCGGGGGCATAATTGAAGCTTTCTTT.